This T cell receptor (beta chain) was found in a study of T-cell reconstitution after alpha-beta-depleted transplantation in children. This clonotype appeared many times. Molecular barcoding with unique molecular identifiers was used for the TCRbeta library. TCRdb reanalysed the PCR reads using MiXCR and keeps one entry per CDR3 protein. In the table there are 83,000 or so distinct CDR3 sequences, roughly 8% of which are singletons. CDR3 length equals 15 residues. V was clipped by 0 bases and J by 6 bases, with 14 bases between them. Germline assignment: CDR1 SGHTA and CDR2 FQGNSA. Sequencing used PBMCs from the stem cell graft donor, obtained from the stem cell graft. The genes are TRBV7-2 and TRBJ1-1; no clear D. This receptor was taken from a human donor who donated a stem cell graft to a child with congenital amegakaryocytic thrombocytopenia. The CDR3 reads CASSLARGETPEAFF. Written as DNA, the CDR3 is TGTGCCAGCAGCTTAGCCCGGGGTGAGACTCCTGAAGCTTTCTTT. The full variable domain, rest sourced from reference TRBV7-2 and TRBJ1-1, is GAGVSQSPSNKVTEKGKDVELRCDPISGHTALYWYRQSLGQGLEFLIYFQGNSAPDKSGLPSDRFSAERTGGSVSTLTIQRTQQEDSAVYLCASSLARGETPEAFFGQGTRLTVV.